This T cell receptor beta chain was captured by sequencing in a study of cytomegalovirus exposure and HLA in healthy donors. CDR1 and CDR2 from the germline V gene are SGHDN and FVKESK. The CDR3 extends over 14 amino acids. V lost 1 base to trimming and J lost 5 bases; unmatched junction nucleotides: 4. Comment on this clone: Antigen: not known.

60 Vbeta and 13 Jbeta primers were used in PCR. Original processing methods: Per a later analysis, the number of unique TCR beta chains was around 80 million, of which roughly 10 million were shared. Sequencing used immunoSEQ multiplex PCR; TCRdb keeps in-frame clones, though not all of them. That table gives V, J and clone size, and the DNA gave D and trimming. The sample yields under 200,000 clones, around 82% seen once. Findings and caveats of the study: Judged likely to be a sequencing artifact was a cluster of highly shared sequence variants.

The receptor's source is a male donor in good health and CMV-seronegative. Sample: PBMCs. This chain uses TRBV14 with TRBJ2-7, with TRBD1 identical over 8 bases. This chain's CDR3 is CASSQGTGRHEQYF. CDR3 nucleotides: TGTGCCAGCAGCCAAGGGACAGGGAGGCACGAGCAGTACTTC.